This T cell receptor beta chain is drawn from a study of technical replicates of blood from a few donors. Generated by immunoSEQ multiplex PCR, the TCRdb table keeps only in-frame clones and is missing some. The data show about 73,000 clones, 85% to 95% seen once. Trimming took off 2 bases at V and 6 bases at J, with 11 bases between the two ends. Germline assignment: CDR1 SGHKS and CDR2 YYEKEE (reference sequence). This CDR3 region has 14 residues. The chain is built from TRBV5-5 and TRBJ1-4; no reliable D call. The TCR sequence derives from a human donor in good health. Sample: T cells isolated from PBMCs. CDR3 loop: CASSFTTADEKLFF. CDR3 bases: TGTGCCAGCAGCTTTACCACAGCGGATGAAAAACTGTTTTTT.